Below are 20 T cell receptor beta chains sequenced from a single sample in a study of beta chain features in type 1 diabetes. Findings and limits, study-wide: A moderate, significant TCRB CDR3 shortening appeared in type 1 diabetes across four CD4+ subsets.

What these receptors recognize is not known. Of the isolated RNA, all was reverse transcribed, and so the sequenced material was expressed TCRB transcripts. Data came from immunoSEQ multiplex PCR; TCRdb stores just in-frame clones and leaves some out. The repertoire holds over 100,000 clones, with roughly 15% as singletons. Sequenced input: central memory CD4+ T cells from blood. These receptors were collected from a man aged 25-45 years with type 1 diabetes.

This chain joins TRBV28 and TRBJ2-3; D ambiguous. CDR3 size: 14 residues. Trimming took off 5 bases at V and 6 bases at J, with 15 bases between the two ends. Per the germline V gene, CDR1 is MDHEN and CDR2 is SYDVKM. CDR3: CASSPRSDLDTQYF. The CDR3 DNA sequence: TGTGCCAGCAGTCCCAGATCGGATCTGGATACGCAGTATTTT.

This clone occurred many times. The chain couples TRBV9 to TRBJ2-5, with D possibly TRBD1 on 6 matching bases. V lost 4 bases, J lost 1 base, and 14 bases lay in between. CDR1 and CDR2 from the germline V gene are SGDLS and YYNGEE. The CDR3 runs 15 residues. The CDR3 coding sequence is TGTGCCAGCAGCCCACTACAGGGTCCCCAAGAGACCCAGTACTTC. This translates into CASSPLQGPQETQYF.

V is TRBV4-2 and J is TRBJ1-4, with D hard to call. There are 16 residues in the CDR3. The germline V gene encodes CDR1 LGHNA and CDR2 YNFKEQ. The V end was cut by 1 base, the J end by 5 bases, with 14 bases between. CDR3 sequence reads: CASSQVASIGNEKLFF. The DNA of the CDR3 is TGTGCCAGCAGCCAAGTCGCCAGCATAGGAAATGAAAAACTGTTTTTT.

The V and J genes are TRBV7-2 and TRBJ2-5; D gene unclear. CDR1 is SGHTA, CDR2 FQGNSA, per germline. Deletions cut 1 base from V and 3 bases from J, with 9 bases between. The CDR3 runs 14 residues. The DNA of the CDR3 is TGTGCCAGCAGCTTAGTATGGCGCAAAGAGACCCAGTACTTC. Protein sequence: CASSLVWRKETQYF.

The chain employs TRBV29-1 and TRBJ2-5; weak D call: TRBD2 (5 bases). V shed 4 bases and J shed 1 base, with 10 bases lying between them. Per germline, CDR1 SQVTM and CDR2 ANQGSEA. The CDR3 sequence is 13 residues long. The CDR3 spells CSVAASFQETQYF. The CDR3 DNA is TGCAGCGTTGCAGCTAGCTTCCAAGAGACCCAGTACTTC.

The chain couples TRBV5-4 to TRBJ2-1; D not certain. Between the trimmed V and J ends, which lost 5 bases and 0 bases, there was a span of 9 bases. The V gene's germline CDR1 is SGHNT and CDR2 YYREEE (reference sequence). There are 14 residues in the CDR3. CDR3 region: CASRGQSSYNEQFF. The CDR3 coding sequence is TGTGCCAGCAGAGGCCAAAGCTCCTACAATGAGCAGTTCTTC.

The chain joins TRBV13 to TRBJ2-3; no reliable D call. Germline CDR1 reads PRHDT; CDR2 reads FYEKMQ (reference sequence). This CDR3 has 12 amino acids. Trimming removed 4 bases from V and 2 bases from J, with 4 bases in between. In DNA, the CDR3 is TGTGCCAGCAGCTCTTCCACAGATACGCAGTATTTT. It is translated as CASSSSTDTQYF.

The rearrangement uses TRBV7-2 and TRBJ1-6; D call uncertain. CDR1 SGHTA and CDR2 FQGNSA come from the germline V gene. The CDR3 extends over 14 amino acids. V was clipped by 2 bases and J by 8 bases, with 10 bases between them. CDR3 residues: CASSLRAADSPLHF. CDR3 sequence (DNA): TGTGCCAGCAGCTTAAGGGCAGCCGATTCACCCCTCCACTTT.

V usage is TRBV7-9 and J usage is TRBJ2-5; D is uncertain. Trimming removed 2 bases from V and 5 bases from J, with 9 bases in between. CDR1 and CDR2 from the germline V gene are SEHNR and FQNEAQ (reference sequence). This CDR3 comprises 13 residues. The chain's CDR3 is CASSLLAWETQYF. The CDR3 bases are TGTGCCAGCAGCTTATTGGCGTGGGAGACCCAGTACTTC.

CDR3 protein: CASSSSRQGGYTF. CDR3 bases: TGTGCCAGCAGCTCGTCCAGGCAAGGTGGCTACACCTTC. This chain links TRBV7-9 with TRBJ1-2; D uncertain. Germline V gene data show CDR1 as SEHNR and CDR2 as FQNEAQ (reference sequence). The CDR3 covers 13 residues. The V end lost 4 bases, the J end lost 7 bases, and 13 bases lay between the germline ends.

The V gene is TRBV5-1, the J gene TRBJ2-3; D is unresolved. Germline CDR1 is SGHRS and CDR2 is YFSETQ. The CDR3 spans 12 residues. Trimming left V 4 bases short and J 6 bases short, with 9 bases between. CDR3 coding DNA: TGCGCCAGCAGCCCGACGGGTGATACGCAGTATTTT. This gives the protein CASSPTGDTQYF.

This clone appeared a few times. Only one base separates this from a far larger clonotype, so it likely reflects a read error. The chain is built from TRBV29-1 and TRBJ2-1; D gene unclear. The germline V gene encodes CDR1 SQVTM and CDR2 ANQGSEA. The CDR3 is made up of 14 amino acids. Trimming left V 7 bases short and J 0 bases short, with 13 bases between. The CDR3 loop is CSGRRGTSYNEQFF. In DNA form, the CDR3 reads TGCAGCGGAAGGCGAGGTACCTCCTACAATGAGCAGTTCTTC.

This clone was recorded a few times. The sample has other DNA sequences that encode this CDR3 too. The chain links TRBV27 to TRBJ2-7; 10 bases match TRBD1. The V and J ends lost 5 bases and 4 bases, in that order; junction bases with no gene match: 5. Germline CDR1 is MNHEY and CDR2 is SMNVEV (reference sequence). This CDR3 comprises 14 residues. The CDR3, as DNA: TGTGCCAGCAGTCGACCGGGACAGGGGTACGAGCAGTACTTC. It codes for CASSRPGQGYEQYF.

This clone was counted between two and nine times. V usage is TRBV14 and J usage is TRBJ2-3; no clear D. CDR1 and CDR2 (germline): SGHDN, FVKESK. The CDR3 runs to 13 residues. V lost 4 bases and J 2 bases, leaving 7 bases between the germline ends. CDR3 sequence reads: CASSPENTDTQYF. In DNA, the CDR3 is TGTGCCAGCAGCCCGGAGAACACAGATACGCAGTATTTT.

By sample share, this clone is medium-sized (0.01 to 0.1%). The J gene is TRBJ2-1, the V gene TRBV10-3; 8 nucleotides match TRBD2. Germline-derived CDR1 and CDR2 are ENHRY and SYGVKD. This CDR3 has 16 amino acids. V dropped 0 bases and J dropped 7; count of bases not matched to a gene: 8. DNA for the CDR3: TGTGCCATCAGTGAGTCGGGGCTAGCGGGTAAGAATGAGCAGTTCTTC. This gives the protein CAISESGLAGKNEQFF.

This clone was counted between two and nine times. This chain links TRBV7-2 with TRBJ2-7; 9 bases map to TRBD2. This CDR3 has 16 amino acids. After removal of 3 bases from V and 5 bases from J, the junction contained 11 bases not matched to a gene. Germline CDR1 and CDR2: SGHTA and FQGNSA. The CDR3 spells CASSLKWASGIHEQYF. The CDR3 DNA reads TGTGCCAGCAGCTTGAAATGGGCTAGCGGGATCCACGAGCAGTACTTC.

This clone was detected a few times. The chain uses TRBV4-3 and TRBJ2-3; D is ambiguous. Germline assignment: CDR1 LGHNA and CDR2 YSLEER. The CDR3 length is 14 residues. Trimming took off 1 base at V and 3 bases at J, with 8 bases between the two ends. The CDR3 sequence is CASSQVAATDTQYF. The CDR3 nucleotides are TGCGCCAGCAGCCAAGTAGCAGCGACAGATACGCAGTATTTT.

This clone was counted a few times. The V gene is TRBV2, the J gene TRBJ2-1; D remains unclear. The CDR3 length is 12 residues. V dropped 6 bases and J dropped 3 bases, with 6 bases sitting between them. In germline, CDR1 is SNHLY, CDR2 FYNNEI. DNA of the CDR3: TGTGCCAGCAGATACAGCTACAATGAGCAGTTCTTC. This codes for CASRYSYNEQFF.

Only a few counts were recorded for this clone. This chain's CDR3 is CAISEVSGGYYNEQFF. In nucleotides, the CDR3 is TGTGCCATCAGTGAGGTGTCAGGGGGGTACTACAATGAGCAGTTCTTC. This chain uses TRBV10-3 with TRBJ2-1, with D perhaps matching TRBD1 (7 bases). Trimming took off 2 bases at V and 3 bases at J, with 14 bases between the two ends. Germline CDR1 and CDR2: ENHRY and SYGVKD. This CDR3 comprises 16 residues.

This clone has just a few counts. The V call is TRBV6-1, the J call TRBJ1-2, with no clear D. This CDR3 comprises 12 residues. The germline CDR1 and CDR2 sequences are MNHNS and SASEGT. Trimming stripped 2 bases from V and 7 bases from J, with 8 bases between. In DNA, the CDR3 is TGTGCCAGCAGTGAACAGACGGCTGGCTACACCTTC. It codes for CASSEQTAGYTF.